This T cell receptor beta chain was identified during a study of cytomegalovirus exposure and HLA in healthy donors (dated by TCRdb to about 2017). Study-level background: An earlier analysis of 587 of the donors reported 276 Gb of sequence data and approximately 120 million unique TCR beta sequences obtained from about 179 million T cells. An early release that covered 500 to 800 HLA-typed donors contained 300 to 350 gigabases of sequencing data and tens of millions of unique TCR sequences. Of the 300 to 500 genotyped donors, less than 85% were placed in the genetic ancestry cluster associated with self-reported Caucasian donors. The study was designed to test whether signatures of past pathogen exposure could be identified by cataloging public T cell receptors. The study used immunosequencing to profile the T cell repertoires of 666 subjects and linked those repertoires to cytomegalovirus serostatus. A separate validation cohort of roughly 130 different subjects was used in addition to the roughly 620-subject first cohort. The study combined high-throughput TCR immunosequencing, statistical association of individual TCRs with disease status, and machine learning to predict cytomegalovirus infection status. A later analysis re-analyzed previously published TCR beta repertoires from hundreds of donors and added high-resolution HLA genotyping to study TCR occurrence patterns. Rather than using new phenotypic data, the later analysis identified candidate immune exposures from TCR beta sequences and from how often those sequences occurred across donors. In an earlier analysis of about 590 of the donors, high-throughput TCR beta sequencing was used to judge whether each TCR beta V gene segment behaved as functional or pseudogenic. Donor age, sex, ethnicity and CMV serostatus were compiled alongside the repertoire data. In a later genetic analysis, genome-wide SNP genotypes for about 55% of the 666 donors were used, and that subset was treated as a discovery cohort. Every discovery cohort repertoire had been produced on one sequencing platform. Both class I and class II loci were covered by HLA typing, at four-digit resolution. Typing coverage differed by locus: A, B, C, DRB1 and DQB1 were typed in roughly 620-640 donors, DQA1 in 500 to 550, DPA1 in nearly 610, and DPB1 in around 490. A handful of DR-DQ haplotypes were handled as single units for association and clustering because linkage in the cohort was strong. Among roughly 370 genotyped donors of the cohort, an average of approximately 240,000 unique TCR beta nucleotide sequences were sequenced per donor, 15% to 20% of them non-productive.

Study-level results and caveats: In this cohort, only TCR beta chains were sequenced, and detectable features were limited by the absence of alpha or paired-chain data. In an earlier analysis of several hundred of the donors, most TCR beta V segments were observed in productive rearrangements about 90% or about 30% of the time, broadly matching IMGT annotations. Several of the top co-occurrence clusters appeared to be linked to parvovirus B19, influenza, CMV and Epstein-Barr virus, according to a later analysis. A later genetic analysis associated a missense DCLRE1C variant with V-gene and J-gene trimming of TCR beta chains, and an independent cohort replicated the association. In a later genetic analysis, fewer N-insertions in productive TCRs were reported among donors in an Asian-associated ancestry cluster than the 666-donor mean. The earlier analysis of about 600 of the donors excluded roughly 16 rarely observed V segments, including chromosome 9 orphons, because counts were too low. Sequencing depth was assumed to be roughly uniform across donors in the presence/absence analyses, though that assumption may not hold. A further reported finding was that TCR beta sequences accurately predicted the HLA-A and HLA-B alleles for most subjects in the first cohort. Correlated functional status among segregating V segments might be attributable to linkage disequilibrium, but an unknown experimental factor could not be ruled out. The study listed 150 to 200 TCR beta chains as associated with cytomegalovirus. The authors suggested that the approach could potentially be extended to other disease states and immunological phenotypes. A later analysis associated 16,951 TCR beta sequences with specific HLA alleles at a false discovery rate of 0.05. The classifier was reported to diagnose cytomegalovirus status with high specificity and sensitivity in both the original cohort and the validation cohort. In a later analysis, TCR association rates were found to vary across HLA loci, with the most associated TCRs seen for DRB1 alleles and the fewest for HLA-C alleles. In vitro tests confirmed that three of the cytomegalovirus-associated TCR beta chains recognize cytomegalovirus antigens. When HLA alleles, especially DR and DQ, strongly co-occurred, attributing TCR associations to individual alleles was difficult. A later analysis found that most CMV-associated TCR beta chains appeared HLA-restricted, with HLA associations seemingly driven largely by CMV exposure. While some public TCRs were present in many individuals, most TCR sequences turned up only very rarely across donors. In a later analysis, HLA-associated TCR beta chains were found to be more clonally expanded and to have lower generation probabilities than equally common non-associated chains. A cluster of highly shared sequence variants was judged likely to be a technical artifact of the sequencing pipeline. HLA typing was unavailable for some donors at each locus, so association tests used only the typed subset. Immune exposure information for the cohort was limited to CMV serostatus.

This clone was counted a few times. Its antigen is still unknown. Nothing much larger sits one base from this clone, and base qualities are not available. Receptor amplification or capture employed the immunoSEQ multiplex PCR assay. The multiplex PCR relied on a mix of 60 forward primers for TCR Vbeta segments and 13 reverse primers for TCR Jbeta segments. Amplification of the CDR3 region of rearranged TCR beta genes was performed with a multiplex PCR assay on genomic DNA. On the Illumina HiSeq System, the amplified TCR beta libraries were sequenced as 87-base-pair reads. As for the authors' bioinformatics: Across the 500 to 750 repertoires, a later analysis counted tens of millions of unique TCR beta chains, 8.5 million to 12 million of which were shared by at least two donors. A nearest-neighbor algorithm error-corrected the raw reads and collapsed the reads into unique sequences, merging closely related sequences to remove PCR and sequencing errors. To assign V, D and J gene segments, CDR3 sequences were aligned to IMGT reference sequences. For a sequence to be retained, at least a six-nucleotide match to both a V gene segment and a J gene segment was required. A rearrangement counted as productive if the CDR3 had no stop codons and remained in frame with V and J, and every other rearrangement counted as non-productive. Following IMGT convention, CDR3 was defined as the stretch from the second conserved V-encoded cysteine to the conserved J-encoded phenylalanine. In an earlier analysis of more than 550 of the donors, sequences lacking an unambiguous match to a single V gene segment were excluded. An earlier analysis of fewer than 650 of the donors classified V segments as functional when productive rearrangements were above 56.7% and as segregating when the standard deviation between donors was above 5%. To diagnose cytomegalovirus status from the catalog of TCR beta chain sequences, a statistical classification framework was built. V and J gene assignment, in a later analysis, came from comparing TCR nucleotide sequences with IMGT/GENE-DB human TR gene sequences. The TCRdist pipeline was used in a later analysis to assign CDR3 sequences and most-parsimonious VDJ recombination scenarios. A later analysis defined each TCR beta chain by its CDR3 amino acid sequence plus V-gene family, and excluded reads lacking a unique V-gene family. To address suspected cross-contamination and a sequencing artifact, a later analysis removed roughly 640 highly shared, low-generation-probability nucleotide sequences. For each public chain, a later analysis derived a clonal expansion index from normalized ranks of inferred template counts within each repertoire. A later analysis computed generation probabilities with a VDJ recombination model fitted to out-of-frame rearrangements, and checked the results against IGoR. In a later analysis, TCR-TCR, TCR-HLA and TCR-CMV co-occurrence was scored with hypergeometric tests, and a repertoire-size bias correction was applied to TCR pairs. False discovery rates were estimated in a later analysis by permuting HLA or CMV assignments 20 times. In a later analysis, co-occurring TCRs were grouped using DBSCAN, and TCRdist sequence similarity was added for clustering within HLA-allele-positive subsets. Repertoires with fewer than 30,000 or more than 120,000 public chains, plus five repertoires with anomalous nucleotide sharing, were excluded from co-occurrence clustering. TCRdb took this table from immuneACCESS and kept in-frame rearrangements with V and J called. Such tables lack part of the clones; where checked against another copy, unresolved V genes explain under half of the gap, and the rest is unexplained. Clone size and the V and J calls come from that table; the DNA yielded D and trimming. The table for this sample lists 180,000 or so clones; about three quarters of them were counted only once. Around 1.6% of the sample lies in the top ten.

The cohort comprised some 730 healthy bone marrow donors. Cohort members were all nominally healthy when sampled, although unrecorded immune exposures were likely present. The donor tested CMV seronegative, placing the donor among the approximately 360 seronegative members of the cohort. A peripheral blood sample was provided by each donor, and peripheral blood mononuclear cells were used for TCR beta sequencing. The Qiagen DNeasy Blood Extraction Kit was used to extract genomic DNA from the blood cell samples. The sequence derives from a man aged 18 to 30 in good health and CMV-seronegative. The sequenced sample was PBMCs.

The CDR3 loop reads CASSPDIPGSGELFF. The DNA sequence is as follows: TGTGCCAGCAGCCCTGATATCCCAGGTTCCGGGGAGCTGTTTTTT. The chain is encoded by TRBV7-8 joined to TRBJ2-2; no D gene is confidently identified. From a lookup of the germline V gene, CDR1 and CDR2 are SGHVS and FQNEAQ. V loses 5 bases, J loses 6 bases, and the germline ends lie 16 bases apart. Spanning cysteine to phenylalanine, the CDR3 consists of 15 amino acids. Only the CDR3 region is kept as DNA, spanning 45 bases read in frame from base 1.